The next 2 T cell receptor beta chains were all read from a single sample in a study of T cell responses to AZD1222 COVID-19 vaccine. Generated by immunoSEQ multiplex PCR, the TCRdb table keeps only in-frame clones and is missing some. Here the sample spans about 87,000 clones, around 89% being singletons. Material: peripheral blood, obtained on day 0 of AZD1222 vaccination. The source of these receptors is an adult in good health.

The gene calls are TRBV11-3 and TRBJ2-2; possible D gene TRBD1, 6 bases. Per the germline V gene, CDR1 is SGHNT and CDR2 is YENEEA. The CDR3 runs to 16 residues. The germline V and J ends were trimmed by 5 bases and 5 bases, with 18 bases remaining between them. The CDR3 bases are TGTGCCAGCAGCGTAGGCGGTACAGGGAGAACCGGGGAGCTGTTTTTT. Protein sequence: CASSVGGTGRTGELFF.

CDR3 DNA: TGTGCCAGCAGCCCTTCGGGGGAGGGGAACACCGGGGAGCTGTTTTTT. It encodes CASSPSGEGNTGELFF. The rearrangement uses TRBV7-9 and TRBJ2-2; 7 bases are a match to TRBD2. J lost 1 base, V lost 5 bases, and 7 bases had no gene match. CDR3 length equals 16 residues. CDR1 SEHNR and CDR2 FQNEAQ come from the germline V gene (reference sequence).